Shown below are 30 T cell receptor beta chains from a single sample sequenced in a study of T cells in tumors after PD-1 blockade. Some clones are missing from TCRdb's copy, which holds only in-frame ones; the method was immunoSEQ multiplex PCR. The table includes 60,000 to 70,000 clones, around two thirds detected once. The sequences come from PBMCs, collected after anti-PD-1 treatment. The source is a human donor with basal cell carcinoma.

The rearrangement links TRBV28 to TRBJ2-5; tentatively, D is TRBD1 (7 bases). Germline loops: CDR1 MDHEN, CDR2 SYDVKM. V was trimmed by 6 bases and J by 5 bases, leaving 13 bases between them. This CDR3 region has 13 residues. The CDR3 DNA is TGTGCCAGCAGGTCACAGGGGAGGGAGACCCAGTACTTC. Amino acid sequence: CASRSQGRETQYF.

The rearrangement links TRBV6-5 to TRBJ1-2; D ambiguous. V gave up 10 bases and J gave up 4 bases, with 16 bases separating them. CDR3 length: 13 amino acids. Germline loops: CDR1 MNHEY, CDR2 SVGAGI. CDR3 sequence (DNA): TGTGCCATCAACCCCCGGGTCCTCTATGGCTACACCTTC. Amino acids: CAINPRVLYGYTF.

This clone has a handful of counts. This chain connects TRBV7-2 to TRBJ2-1; TRBD2 matches 15 bases. This CDR3 has 17 amino acids. Germline trimming cut 1 base from V and 6 bases from J; bases unmatched to any gene: 4. Germline loops: CDR1 SGHTA, CDR2 FQGNSA. The CDR3 sequence: CASSLEGTSGGSNEQFF. The CDR3 nucleotides read TGTGCCAGCAGCTTAGAAGGGACTAGCGGGGGGAGCAATGAGCAGTTCTTC.

V gene TRBV27 combines with J gene TRBJ1-5; the match to TRBD1 covers 9 bases. The CDR3 runs to 15 residues. Trimming took 5 bases from V and 3 from J; bases not matched to a gene: 5. The germline CDR1 and CDR2 sequences are MNHEY and SMNVEV (reference sequence). The CDR3 region has the DNA TGTGCCAGCAGTAGGGACAGGGTGTACAATCAGCCCCAGCATTTT. Protein product: CASSRDRVYNQPQHF.

The chain carries TRBV5-1 and TRBJ1-3, with 9 bases fitting TRBD1. V dropped 7 bases and J dropped 3; count of bases not matched to a gene: 2. This CDR3 has 13 amino acids. Germline assignment: CDR1 SGHRS and CDR2 YFSETQ. The CDR3: CASQTGGGNTIYF. The CDR3, as DNA: TGCGCCAGCCAGACAGGGGGTGGAAACACCATATATTTT.

The CDR3: CAIRAGGSTDTQYF. The CDR3 bases are TGTGCCATCAGAGCGGGGGGGAGCACAGATACGCAGTATTTT. V gene TRBV10-3 combines with J gene TRBJ2-3, with 10 bases lining up with TRBD2. CDR3 size: 14 residues. CDR1 ENHRY and CDR2 SYGVKD come from the germline V gene. V trimming: 6 bases; J trimming: 0 bases; junction bases outside the gene matches: 0.

The chain has TRBV6-2 or TRBV6-3 and TRBJ2-5; TRBD2 agrees at 13 bases. Per germline, CDR1 MNHEY and CDR2 SVGEGT. This CDR3 region has 15 residues. V trimming: 4 bases; J trimming: 6 bases; junction bases outside the gene matches: 5. In DNA form, the CDR3 reads TGTGCCAGCAGTTTTGGGACTAGCGGGGTAAAGACCCAGTACTTC. Protein product: CASSFGTSGVKTQYF.

This chain joins TRBV25-1 and TRBJ1-1, with D unclear. Trimming removed 3 bases at V and 6 bases at J, with 17 bases between. CDR1 and CDR2 (germline): MGHDK, SYGVNS. The CDR3 extends over 15 amino acids. Here the CDR3 DNA reads TGTGCCAGCAGTGAGTTCAGCTCCGGGAGCGCTGAAGCTTTCTTT. Translating gives CASSEFSSGSAEAFF.

The chain couples TRBV28 to TRBJ2-3, with D possibly matching TRBD2 (5 bases). The V gene lost 4 bases and the J gene lost 2 bases, with 10 bases spanning the gap. CDR3 length equals 14 residues. CDR1 and CDR2 (germline): MDHEN, SYDVKM. CDR3 protein: CASSSRDFTDTQYF. CDR3 DNA sequence: TGTGCCAGCAGTTCTCGGGATTTCACAGATACGCAGTATTTT.

This chain joins TRBV4-1 and TRBJ2-3; D is possibly TRBD2 (6 bases). The CDR3 is 16 amino acids. V gave up 4 bases and J gave up 2 bases, with 16 bases separating them. CDR1 is MGHRA, CDR2 YSYEKL, per germline. This CDR3 reads CASSPRGGVSTDTQYF. CDR3 coding DNA: TGCGCCAGCAGCCCTCGTGGAGGGGTCTCCACAGATACGCAGTATTTT.

J is TRBJ2-7 and V is TRBV9; 8 nucleotides line up with TRBD2. Germline V CDR1 and CDR2: SGDLS, YYNGEE. The ends lost 4 bases at V and 4 bases at J; junction bases unmatched: 4. This CDR3 is 13 amino acids long. The CDR3 DNA follows: TGTGCCAGCAGCAACGGACTAGCTTACGAGCAGTACTTC. Translated: CASSNGLAYEQYF.

The CDR3 loop is CASSYTGRSYEQYF. For the CDR3, the DNA is TGTGCCAGCAGTTATACAGGGAGGTCCTACGAGCAGTACTTC. The chain employs TRBV6-5 and TRBJ2-7, with D perhaps matching TRBD1 or TRBD2 (6 bases each). In germline, CDR1 is MNHEY, CDR2 SVGAGI. V was clipped by 3 bases and J by 1 base, with 10 bases between them. The CDR3 is made up of 14 amino acids.

Remarks on this clone: Other nucleotide sequences in the sample specify the same CDR3. The chain links TRBV13 to TRBJ2-5; TRBD1 matches at 7 bases. Germline lookup yields CDR1 PRHDT and CDR2 FYEKMQ (reference sequence). V trimming: 3 bases; J trimming: 1 base; junction bases outside the gene matches: 5. CDR3 length equals 15 residues. The chain's CDR3 is CASSLTGSIQETQYF. CDR3 coding DNA: TGTGCCAGCAGCTTGACAGGGTCAATCCAAGAGACCCAGTACTTC.

The rearrangement links TRBV19 to TRBJ2-3; a possible D gene is TRBD1 (5 bases). Trimming shortened V by 10 bases and J by 3 bases, and 20 bases separated the two germline ends. CDR1 is LNHDA, CDR2 SQIVND, per germline (reference sequence). This CDR3 has 15 amino acids. CDR3 sequence: CANHQWGSETDTQYF. CDR3 nucleotides: TGTGCCAACCACCAATGGGGCAGCGAAACAGATACGCAGTATTTT. The full variable domain, completed using reference TRBV19 and TRBJ2-3, is DGGITQSPKYLFRKEGQNVTLSCEQNLNHDAMYWYRQDPGQGLRLIYYSQIVNDFQKGDIAEGYSVSREKKESFPLTVTSAQKNPTAFYLCANHQWGSETDTQYFGPGTRLTVL.

This sequence joins TRBV27 and TRBJ2-3; 11 bases line up with TRBD2. The CDR3 covers 15 residues. The V and J ends lost 4 bases and 5 bases, in that order; junction bases with no gene match: 5. Germline CDR1 and CDR2: MNHEY and SMNVEV (reference sequence). The CDR3 DNA reads TGTGCCAGCAGTTACCTAGCGGGGGGAGAAGATACGCAGTATTTT. It is translated as CASSYLAGGEDTQYF.

The chain employs TRBV7-2 and TRBJ1-1; 7 bases fit TRBD1. Germline CDR1 is SGHTA and CDR2 is FQGNSA. V gave up 5 bases and J gave up 1 base; unmatched junction bases: 7. This CDR3 is built from 15 residues. CDR3 region: CASSLTTGSNTEAFF. Written as DNA, the CDR3 is TGTGCCAGCAGCCTCACGACAGGGTCGAACACTGAAGCTTTCTTT.

The sample holds a few counts of this clone. The chain carries TRBV24-1 and TRBJ2-3; 8 bases align to TRBD1. Trimming at V came to 2 bases and at J to 6 bases, leaving 9 bases not matched to a gene. Germline CDR1 and CDR2: KGHDR and SFDVKD. There are 16 residues in the CDR3. DNA for the CDR3: TGTGCCACCAGTGATTCCTCGGGGACAGGCCGGGATACGCAGTATTTT. Translation gives CATSDSSGTGRDTQYF.

The J gene is TRBJ1-1, the V gene TRBV19; 7 nucleotides align to TRBD1. This CDR3 comprises 13 residues. CDR1 and CDR2 from the germline V gene are LNHDA and SQIVND (reference sequence). Trimming took 7 bases from V and 6 from J; bases not matched to a gene: 8. In nucleotides, the CDR3 is TGTGCCAGTATCACAAACAGGGGTTCTGAAGCTTTCTTT. It translates to CASITNRGSEAFF.

This chain connects TRBV10-3 to TRBJ1-3; no reliable D call. Germline CDR1 is ENHRY and CDR2 is SYGVKD. V was cut by 0 bases and J by 0 bases, with 9 bases left in between. The CDR3 sequence is 16 residues long. The CDR3: CAISESGSFSGNTIYF. The CDR3 DNA reads TGTGCCATCAGTGAGTCGGGTAGCTTCTCTGGAAACACCATATATTTT.

The chain uses TRBV6-5 and TRBJ1-2, with D hard to call. The V and J ends lost 5 bases and 4 bases respectively, with 2 bases between them. CDR1 and CDR2 (germline): MNHEY, SVGAGI. This CDR3 spans 10 amino acids. DNA of the CDR3: TGTGCCAGCAGTCTCTATGGCTACACCTTC. Amino acid sequence: CASSLYGYTF.

The V and J genes are TRBV28 and TRBJ2-7; a possible D gene is TRBD1 (6 bases). This CDR3 is 13 amino acids long. Looked up from germline, CDR1 is MDHEN and CDR2 is SYDVKM. V was cut by 6 bases and J by 0 bases, with 9 bases left in between. In DNA, the CDR3 is TGTGCCAGCAGACAACAGGGCTCCTACGAGCAGTACTTC. This sequence encodes CASRQQGSYEQYF.

This chain uses TRBV5-1 with TRBJ2-5; D gene unclear. The V end lost 1 base, the J end lost 0 bases, and 4 bases lay between the germline ends. CDR1 and CDR2 (germline): SGHRS, YFSETQ. There are 13 residues in the CDR3. CDR3 nucleotides: TGCGCCAGCAGCTTGTTCGACCAAGAGACCCAGTACTTC. This sequence encodes CASSLFDQETQYF.

The V gene is TRBV28, the J gene TRBJ2-2; TRBD2 might be the D (6 bases). V gave up 8 bases and J gave up 6 bases, with 13 bases separating them. Germline V lookup: CDR1 MDHEN, CDR2 SYDVKM. This CDR3 spans 13 amino acids. The CDR3 is CASRRGLAGELFF. Written as DNA, the CDR3 is TGTGCCAGCCGGAGGGGATTGGCCGGGGAGCTGTTTTTT.

This clone has only a few counts. The chain is built from TRBV10-1 and TRBJ1-5; 7 bases agree with TRBD1. This CDR3 spans 15 amino acids. Unmatched junction bases numbered 7, after V lost 6 bases and J lost 2 bases. Germline V gene lookup returns CDR1 WNHNN and CDR2 SYGVQD (reference sequence). CDR3 in DNA: TGCGCCAGCAGCCCCATAGACAGGGGCAATCAGCCCCAGCATTTT. Its protein product is CASSPIDRGNQPQHF.

The CDR3 DNA reads TGTGCCAGCAAGACGAGCGGGGGGGCCGCCGGGGAGCTGTTTTTT. Residues: CASKTSGGAAGELFF. V and J are TRBV3-1 (or the pseudogene TRBV3-2) and TRBJ2-2; TRBD2 aligns across 10 bases. This CDR3 region has 15 residues. Losses at the gene ends were 7 bases for V and 6 bases for J; bases not matched to a gene: 8. CDR1 LGHDT and CDR2 YNNKEL come from the germline V gene (reference sequence).

V gene TRBV7-9 combines with J gene TRBJ1-1, with a tentative D call TRBD1 (5 bases). CDR1 and CDR2 (germline): SEHNR, FQNEAQ (reference sequence). The CDR3 extends over 15 amino acids. V was pared by 5 bases and J by 1 base, with 14 bases between. Here the CDR3 DNA reads TGTGCCAGCAGCCCGACAGCCGTGGGGAACACTGAAGCTTTCTTT. It codes for CASSPTAVGNTEAFF.

The rearrangement joins TRBV11-1 to TRBJ1-1, with 8 bases identical to TRBD1. Losses at the gene ends were 6 bases for V and 5 bases for J; bases not matched to a gene: 8. The CDR3 sequence is 14 residues long. Germline CDR1 reads SGHAT; CDR2 reads FQDESV (reference sequence). The CDR3 here is CASRSRQGWTEAFF. CDR3 nucleotides: TGTGCCAGCAGATCGCGACAGGGGTGGACTGAAGCTTTCTTT.

The chain employs TRBV18 and TRBJ2-1; no clear D gene. In germline, CDR1 is KGHSH, CDR2 LQKENI. CDR3 length: 14 amino acids. V was pared by 4 bases and J by 4 bases, with 11 bases between. Here the CDR3 DNA reads TGTGCCAGCTCACGTGACGGATCTTACAATGAGCAGTTCTTC. Protein: CASSRDGSYNEQFF.

This chain links TRBV11-1 with TRBJ2-1; D assignment may be TRBD1 or TRBD2 (6 bases each). V was trimmed by 1 base and J by 7 bases, leaving 17 bases between them. Germline loops: CDR1 SGHAT, CDR2 FQDESV (reference sequence). The CDR3 length is 16 residues. As DNA, the CDR3 is TGTGCCAGCAGCTTAGATGTGACAGGTGCGGGAAATGAGCAGTTCTTC. It specifies CASSLDVTGAGNEQFF. Full variable domain (rest looked up from reference TRBV11-1 and TRBJ2-1): EAEVAQSPRYKITEKSQAVAFWCDPISGHATLYWYRQILGQGPELLVQFQDESVVDDSQLPKDRFSAERLKGVDSTLKIQPAELGDSAMYLCASSLDVTGAGNEQFFGPGTRLTVL.

V gene TRBV7-2 combines with J gene TRBJ1-3; a weak D match, TRBD1 (5 bases). This CDR3 has 19 residues. V was shortened by 3 bases and J by 4 bases, with 25 bases between the two germline ends. The germline V gene encodes CDR1 SGHTA and CDR2 FQGNSA. The CDR3 DNA reads as TGTGCCAGCAGCTTGAGCGATATCCAGGGCTTAACACTAGGAAACACCATATATTTT. This encodes CASSLSDIQGLTLGNTIYF.